These T cell receptor beta chains were read from a single sample in a study of CD8 T cells in ankylosing spondylitis. Each CDR3 protein is one row after TCRdb ran MiXCR on the 5' RACE reads. The sample has 150,000 to 250,000 distinct CDR3 sequences, roughly 13% seen once. Material: blood, either unsorted or a sorted T cell fraction (not recorded which). The origin of the receptors is a male donor with ankylosing spondylitis or in good health (not recorded which). Each CDR3 is given with its conserved first and last residue. The D gene is left open where the match is weak. Rows may omit the clone size; those that give it use once, few, many or a size class.

D gene,clone size,V gene,J gene,CDR3 protein,CDR3 DNA
TRBD2,few,TRBV3-1,TRBJ2-3,CASSPNSGGTDTQYF,TGTGCCAGCAGCCCCAACAGCGGGGGAACAGATACGCAGTATTTT
NA,few,TRBV2,TRBJ2-5,CASRSGVETQYF,TGTGCCAGCAGGAGTGGCGTGGAGACCCAGTACTTC
TRBD2,many,TRBV11-1,TRBJ2-1,CASSSQGTSGLGLWSYNEQFF,TGTGCCAGCAGCTCCCAAGGGACTAGCGGGCTCGGTTTATGGTCCTACAATGAGCAGTTCTTC
NA,NA,TRBV4-1,TRBJ2-1,CASSHGAPNEQFF,TGCGCCAGCAGCCATGGAGCGCCCAATGAGCAGTTCTTC
TRBD2,few,TRBV5-1,TRBJ2-1,CASSLNSGAYNEQFF,TGCGCCAGCAGCCTCAATAGCGGGGCCTACAATGAGCAGTTCTTC
NA,many,TRBV11-2,TRBJ2-1,CASSLGGVAGPYNEQFF,TGTGCCAGCAGCTTAGGCGGAGTGGCGGGCCCCTACAATGAGCAGTTCTTC
NA,few,TRBV12-3/TRBV12-4,TRBJ1-1,CASILGVGTEAFF,TGTGCCAGCATTCTAGGGGTTGGCACTGAAGCTTTCTTT
TRBD2,NA,TRBV12-3/TRBV12-4,TRBJ2-2,CASRTERDTFTGELFF,TGTGCCAGCAGGACAGAGCGGGATACGTTCACCGGGGAGCTGTTTTTT
NA,NA,TRBV12-3/TRBV12-4,TRBJ2-5,CASSFGGSQETQYF,TGTGCCAGCAGTTTTGGGGGGAGCCAAGAGACCCAGTACTTC
NA,many,TRBV6-1,TRBJ2-3,CASTSPNTADTQYF,TGTGCCAGCACCTCCCCAAACACGGCAGATACGCAGTATTTT
TRBD1,medium-sized,TRBV24-1,TRBJ2-2,CATRGDRDTGELFF,TGTGCCACCAGGGGGGACAGGGACACCGGGGAGCTGTTTTTT
TRBD2,few,TRBV12-3/TRBV12-4,TRBJ2-3,CATRLAGGADTQYF,TGTGCTACACGACTAGCCGGCGGGGCAGATACGCAGTATTTT
NA,NA,TRBV11-2,TRBJ2-1,CASSLNRLLTSHNEQFF,TGTGCCAGCAGCTTAAATAGACTACTCACCAGCCACAATGAGCAGTTCTTC
NA,NA,TRBV6-5,TRBJ2-1,CASSYQETSSYNEQFF,TGTGCCAGCAGTTATCAGGAGACCAGCTCCTACAATGAGCAGTTCTTC
NA,few,TRBV29-1,TRBJ1-2,CSVVRGYGYTF,TGCAGCGTTGTACGGGGCTATGGCTACACCTTC
TRBD1,NA,TRBV5-6,TRBJ2-2,CASSQDRVDAGELFF,TGTGCCAGCAGCCAGGACAGGGTGGACGCCGGGGAGCTGTTTTTT
NA,few,TRBV30,TRBJ1-1,CAWSSSTAEAFF,TGTGCCTGGAGTTCATCGACAGCCGAAGCTTTCTTT
TRBD2,few,TRBV3-1,TRBJ2-1,CASSQERTSNEQFF,TGTGCCAGCAGCCAAGAGAGGACTAGCAATGAGCAGTTCTTC
NA,NA,TRBV12-3/TRBV12-4,TRBJ2-1,CASRHGARADEQFF,TGTGCCAGCAGGCATGGGGCTAGAGCGGATGAGCAGTTCTTC
NA,many,TRBV12-3/TRBV12-4,TRBJ2-5,CASSRSETQYF,TGTGCCAGCAGCAGGTCGGAGACCCAGTACTTC
TRBD2,many,TRBV2,TRBJ2-7,CASSESWGGYEQYF,TGTGCCAGCAGTGAAAGCTGGGGGGGCTACGAGCAGTACTTC
NA,NA,TRBV6-5,TRBJ1-2,CASSSRQFYGYTF,TGTGCCAGCAGCTCTCGACAGTTCTATGGCTACACCTTC
NA,few,TRBV2,TRBJ1-1,CASSENRASVDTEAFF,TGTGCCAGCAGTGAAAACAGGGCCTCTGTTGACACTGAAGCTTTCTTT
TRBD2,many,TRBV6-1,TRBJ2-7,CASNPRTSGKGEQYF,TGTGCCAGCAACCCTAGGACTAGCGGGAAGGGCGAGCAGTACTTC
NA,few,TRBV4-1,TRBJ1-2,CASSQETTVSFNYGYTF,TGCGCCAGCAGCCAAGAGACAACAGTATCCTTCAACTATGGCTACACCTTC
NA,few,TRBV6-1,TRBJ2-3,CASSEAIAETDTQYF,TGTGCCAGCAGTGAAGCCATAGCGGAGACAGATACGCAGTATTTT
TRBD1,many,TRBV6-4,TRBJ2-1,CASSDGGQGGNEQFF,TGTGCCAGCAGTGACGGGGGACAGGGGGGTAATGAGCAGTTCTTC
TRBD1,NA,TRBV6-1,TRBJ2-1,CASSDGQAREQFF,TGTGCCAGCAGTGACGGACAGGCCCGGGAGCAGTTCTTC
NA,NA,TRBV29-1,TRBJ2-5,CSVDGATGRQETQYF,TGCAGCGTTGACGGGGCGACAGGTCGCCAAGAGACCCAGTACTTC
NA,NA,TRBV15,TRBJ2-5,CATSRDYTALAQETQYF,TGTGCCACCAGCAGAGATTACACCGCCTTAGCCCAAGAGACCCAGTACTTC
NA,many,TRBV12-3/TRBV12-4,TRBJ2-3,CASSLSSWEQYF,TGTGCCAGCAGTTTGAGTAGCTGGGAGCAGTATTTT
NA,few,TRBV3-1,TRBJ2-7,CASSQSLYTSYEQYF,TGTGCCAGCAGCCAGTCCCTATACACCTCCTACGAGCAGTACTTC
NA,NA,TRBV29-1,TRBJ2-7,CSVRQGGYEQYF,TGCAGCGTTAGGCAGGGGGGCTACGAGCAGTACTTC
NA,NA,TRBV11-2,TRBJ2-1,CASSRDRSSYNEQFF,TGTGCCAGCAGCCGGGACCGTAGCTCCTACAATGAGCAGTTCTTC
TRBD1,NA,TRBV29-1,TRBJ2-7,CSVEGGRTGAYEQYF,TGCAGCGTTGAAGGGGGTCGGACAGGGGCCTACGAGCAGTACTTC
NA,few,TRBV11-2,TRBJ2-5,CASSLVVVMGPLQETQYF,TGTGCCAGCAGCTTAGTCGTCGTAATGGGGCCCCTCCAAGAGACCCAGTACTTC
NA,NA,TRBV20-1,TRBJ2-7,CSAPDGYEQYF,TGCAGTGCCCCCGACGGCTACGAGCAGTACTTC
TRBD1,NA,TRBV6-1,TRBJ2-1,CASSHTPTGTGLNNEQFF,TGTGCCAGCAGCCACACTCCCACCGGGACAGGGCTCAACAATGAGCAGTTCTTC
TRBD2,few,TRBV4-1,TRBJ2-3,CASSQPPAGGPIISYF,TGCGCCAGCAGCCAACCGCCAGCGGGGGGGCCGATAATTTCGTATTTT
NA,few,TRBV4-1,TRBJ2-2,CASSQDPPKTSGELFF,TGCGCCAGCAGCCAAGACCCCCCAAAGACCTCCGGGGAGCTGTTTTTT
NA,few,TRBV20-1,TRBJ1-1,CSVPDNMYTEAFF,TGCAGTGTGCCCGATAACATGTACACTGAAGCTTTCTTT
NA,NA,TRBV4-1,TRBJ2-7,CASSPSPGEAYEQYF,TGCGCCAGCAGCCCGAGCCCAGGGGAGGCCTACGAGCAGTACTTC
NA,NA,TRBV20-1,TRBJ1-2,CSASRVGSYGYTF,TGCAGTGCCTCCAGGGTCGGCAGCTATGGCTACACCTTC
NA,NA,TRBV27,TRBJ1-4,CASSPFQGDEKLFF,TGTGCCAGCAGTCCCTTCCAAGGGGACGAAAAACTGTTTTTT
TRBD2,few,TRBV19,TRBJ2-7,CASSPGLAVDEQYF,TGTGCCAGTAGTCCGGGACTAGCAGTCGACGAGCAGTACTTC
NA,NA,TRBV6-6,TRBJ2-7,CASGQGPYEQYF,TGTGCCAGCGGGCAGGGCCCCTACGAGCAGTACTTC
TRBD2,many,TRBV6-2/TRBV6-3,TRBJ2-7,CATSSGRAPYEQYF,TGTGCCACCTCTAGCGGGAGGGCCCCCTACGAGCAGTACTTC
NA,NA,TRBV5-5,TRBJ2-7,CASSLEDGPYEQYF,TGTGCCAGCAGCTTGGAGGACGGACCCTACGAGCAGTACTTC
NA,NA,TRBV6-5,TRBJ1-1,CASSSTGPNTEAFF,TGTGCCAGCAGTTCGACAGGCCCGAACACTGAAGCTTTCTTT
NA,NA,TRBV18,TRBJ2-7,CASSPPVGSYEQYF,TGTGCCAGCTCACCACCGGTCGGTTCCTACGAGCAGTACTTC